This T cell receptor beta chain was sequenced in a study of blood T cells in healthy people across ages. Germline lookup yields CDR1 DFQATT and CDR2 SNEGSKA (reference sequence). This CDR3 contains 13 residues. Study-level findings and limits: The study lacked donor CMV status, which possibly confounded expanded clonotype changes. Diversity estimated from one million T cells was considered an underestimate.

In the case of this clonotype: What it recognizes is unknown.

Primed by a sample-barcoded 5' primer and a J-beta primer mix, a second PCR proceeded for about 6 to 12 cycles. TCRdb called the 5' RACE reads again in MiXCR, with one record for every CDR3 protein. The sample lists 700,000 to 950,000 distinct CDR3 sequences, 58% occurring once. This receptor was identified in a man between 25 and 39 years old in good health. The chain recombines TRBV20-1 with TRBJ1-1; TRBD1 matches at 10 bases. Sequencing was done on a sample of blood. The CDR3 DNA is TGCAGCAAAGCTGGGACAGGGGAGACTGAAGCTTTCTTT. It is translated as CSKAGTGETEAFF.